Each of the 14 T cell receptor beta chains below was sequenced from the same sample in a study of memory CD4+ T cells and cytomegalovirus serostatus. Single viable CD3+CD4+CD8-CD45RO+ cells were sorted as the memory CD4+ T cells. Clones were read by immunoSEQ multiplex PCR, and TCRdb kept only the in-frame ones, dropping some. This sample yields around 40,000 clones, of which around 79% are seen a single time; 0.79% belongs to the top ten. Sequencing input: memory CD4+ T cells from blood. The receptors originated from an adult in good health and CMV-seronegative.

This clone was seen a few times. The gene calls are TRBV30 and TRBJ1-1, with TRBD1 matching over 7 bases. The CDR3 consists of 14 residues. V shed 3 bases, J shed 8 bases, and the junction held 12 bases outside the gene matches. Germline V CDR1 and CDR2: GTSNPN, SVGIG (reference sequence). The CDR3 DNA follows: TGTGCCTGGAGCCCGGACAGGTCGGTCAGCGAAGCTTTCTTT. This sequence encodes CAWSPDRSVSEAFF.

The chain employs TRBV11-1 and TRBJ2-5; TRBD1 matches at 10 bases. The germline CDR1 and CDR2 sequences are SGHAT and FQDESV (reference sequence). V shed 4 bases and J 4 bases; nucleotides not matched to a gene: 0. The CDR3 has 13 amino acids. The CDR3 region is CASSWDRGETQYF. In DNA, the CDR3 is TGTGCCAGCAGCTGGGACAGGGGAGAGACCCAGTACTTC. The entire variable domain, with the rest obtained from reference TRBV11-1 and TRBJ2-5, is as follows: EAEVAQSPRYKITEKSQAVAFWCDPISGHATLYWYRQILGQGPELLVQFQDESVVDDSQLPKDRFSAERLKGVDSTLKIQPAELGDSAMYLCASSWDRGETQYFGPGTRLLVL.

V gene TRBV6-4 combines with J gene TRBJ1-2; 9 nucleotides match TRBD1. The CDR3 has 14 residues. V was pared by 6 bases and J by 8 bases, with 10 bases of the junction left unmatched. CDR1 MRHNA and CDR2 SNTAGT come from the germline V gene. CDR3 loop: CASRNTGGRKGYTF. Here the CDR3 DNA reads TGTGCCAGCAGAAATACAGGGGGCAGAAAAGGCTACACCTTC.

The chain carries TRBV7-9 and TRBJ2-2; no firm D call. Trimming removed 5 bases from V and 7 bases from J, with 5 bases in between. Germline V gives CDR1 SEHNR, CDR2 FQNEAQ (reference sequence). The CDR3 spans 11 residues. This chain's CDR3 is CASSLDGELFF. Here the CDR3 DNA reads TGTGCCAGCAGCCTAGACGGGGAGCTGTTTTTT.

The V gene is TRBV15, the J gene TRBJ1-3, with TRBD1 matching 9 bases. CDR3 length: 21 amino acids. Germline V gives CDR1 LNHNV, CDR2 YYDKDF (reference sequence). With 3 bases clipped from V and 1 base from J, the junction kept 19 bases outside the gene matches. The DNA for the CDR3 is TGTGCCACCAGCAGCCCGGGACAGGGTTTAGGTGGTTGGTTTTCTGGAAACACCATATATTTT. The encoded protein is CATSSPGQGLGGWFSGNTIYF.

Written as DNA, the CDR3 is TGTGCTAGTGGTTTGGACAGGGGGCATCAGCCCCAGCATTTT. Amino acids: CASGLDRGHQPQHF. The rearrangement links TRBV12-5 to TRBJ1-5; 9 bases are shared with TRBD1. Germline lookup yields CDR1 LGHNT and CDR2 FRNRAP. V lost 1 base and J lost 5; bases outside the gene matches: 0. The CDR3 is made up of 14 amino acids.

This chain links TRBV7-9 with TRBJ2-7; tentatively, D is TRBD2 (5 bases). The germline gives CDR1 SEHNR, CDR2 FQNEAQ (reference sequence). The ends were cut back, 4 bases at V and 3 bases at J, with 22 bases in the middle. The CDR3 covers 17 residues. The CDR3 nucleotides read TGTGCCAGCAGCTCCGGGGTGGGGTCCGGTGGGAACTACGAGCAGTACTTC. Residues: CASSSGVGSGGNYEQYF.

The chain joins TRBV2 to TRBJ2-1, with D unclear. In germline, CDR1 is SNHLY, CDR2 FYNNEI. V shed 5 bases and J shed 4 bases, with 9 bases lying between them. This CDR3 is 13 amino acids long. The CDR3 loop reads CASSLEQYNEQFF. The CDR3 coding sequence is TGTGCCAGCAGTCTTGAACAGTACAATGAGCAGTTCTTC.

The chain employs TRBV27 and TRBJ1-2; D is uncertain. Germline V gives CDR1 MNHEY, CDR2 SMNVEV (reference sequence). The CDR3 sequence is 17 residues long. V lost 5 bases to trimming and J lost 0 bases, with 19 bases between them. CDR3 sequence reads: CASSTGYRSGANYGYTF. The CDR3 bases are TGTGCCAGCAGTACGGGGTATCGTTCGGGAGCTAACTATGGCTACACCTTC.

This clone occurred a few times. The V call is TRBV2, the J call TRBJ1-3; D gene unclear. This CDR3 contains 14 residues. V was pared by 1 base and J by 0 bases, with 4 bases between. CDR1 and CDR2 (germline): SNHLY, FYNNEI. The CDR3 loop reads CASSEGPSGNTIYF. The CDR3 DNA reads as TGTGCCAGCAGTGAAGGACCCTCTGGAAACACCATATATTTT.

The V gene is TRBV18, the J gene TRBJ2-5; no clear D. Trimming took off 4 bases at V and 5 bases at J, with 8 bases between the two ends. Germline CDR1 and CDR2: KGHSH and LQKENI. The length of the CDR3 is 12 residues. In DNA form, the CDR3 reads TGTGCCAGCTCACGTGCGTCGGAGACCCAGTACTTC. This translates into CASSRASETQYF.

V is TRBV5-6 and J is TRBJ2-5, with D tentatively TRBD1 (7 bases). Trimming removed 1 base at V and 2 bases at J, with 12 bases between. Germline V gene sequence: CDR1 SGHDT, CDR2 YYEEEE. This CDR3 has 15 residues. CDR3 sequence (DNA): TGTGCCAGCAGCTTGCCCAGGGGGGTGCAAGAGACCCAGTACTTC. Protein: CASSLPRGVQETQYF.

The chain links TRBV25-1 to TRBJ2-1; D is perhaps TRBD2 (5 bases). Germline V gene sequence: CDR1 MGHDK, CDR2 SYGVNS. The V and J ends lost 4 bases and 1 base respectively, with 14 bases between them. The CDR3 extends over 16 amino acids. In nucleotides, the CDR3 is TGTGCCAGCAGTGTTGTTGGCGGGCAATCCTACAATGAGCAGTTCTTC. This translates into CASSVVGGQSYNEQFF.

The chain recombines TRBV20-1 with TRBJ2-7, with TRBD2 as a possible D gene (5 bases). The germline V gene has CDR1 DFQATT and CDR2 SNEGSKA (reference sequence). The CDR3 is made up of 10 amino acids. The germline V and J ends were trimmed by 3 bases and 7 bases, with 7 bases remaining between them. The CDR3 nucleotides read TGCAGTGCTAGTCGCGGGGAGCAGTACTTC. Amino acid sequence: CSASRGEQYF.